This T cell receptor (beta chain) was documented in a study of blood T cell repertoires in COVID-19. Study-wide background: Acute-phase and convalescent COVID-19 samples originated in the United States, Italy and Spain. Sources were T cells, B-cell-depleted T cells, or PBMCs; the material itself was cDNA or gDNA.

Generated by immunoSEQ multiplex PCR, the TCRdb table keeps only in-frame clones and is missing some. The sample holds 170,000 or so clones, more than 75% seen once. Individuals drawn from around 24 US areas were roughly 18 to 100 years old. Participants had their cohort set by participant-reported clinical history. The CDR3 is 17 amino acids. V gave up 2 bases and J gave up 5 bases; unmatched junction bases: 10. CDR1 is SGHDN and CDR2 is FVKESK in the germline V gene. The sample comprised PBMCs or T cells enriched from blood (not recorded which). J is TRBJ2-5 and V is TRBV14; the match to TRBD2 covers 11 bases. This TCR derives from a woman in her forties or fifties who had recovered from COVID-19. CDR3 DNA sequence: TGTGCCAGCAGCCAACCCCAACTAGCGGGAGATTCTGAGACCCAGTACTTC. This encodes CASSQPQLAGDSETQYF.